This T cell receptor (beta chain) was retrieved from a study of blood T cell repertoires in COVID-19. As for the study in general: Both acute and convalescent COVID-19 samples were obtained from the United States, Italy and Spain.

The age range of participants was about 18 to 95 years, with residence in around 22 US areas. Measured with immunoSEQ multiplex PCR; TCRdb has only the in-frame clones, and not every one. The sample gives fewer than 200,000 clones, about 84% of which show up once; about 12% is in the top ten. V lost 2 bases, J lost 0 bases, and 4 bases stayed unmatched. The CDR3 has 16 residues. Germline CDR1 and CDR2: KGHDR and SFDVKD. The receptor was derived from a man aged 50-60 years who had recovered from COVID-19. Specimen: PBMCs or T cells enriched from blood (not recorded which). The chain uses TRBV24-1 and TRBJ2-3; TRBD2 matches at 7 bases. In DNA form, the CDR3 reads TGTGCCACCAGTGATTCGGGACTATTCAGCACAGATACGCAGTATTTT. Translated, it gives CATSDSGLFSTDTQYF.